The 20 T cell receptor beta chains below all came from one sample that was sequenced in a study of T cell responses to AZD1222 COVID-19 vaccine. Measured with immunoSEQ multiplex PCR; TCRdb has only the in-frame clones, and not every one. The sample holds under 100,000 clones; 75% to 90% are singletons and the top ten take roughly an eighth. The starting material was peripheral blood, obtained 28 days after the second AZD1222 dose. These receptors all stem from an adult who received the AZD1222 COVID-19 vaccine.

The chain recombines TRBV11-2 with TRBJ2-3; 7 positions agree with TRBD1. Germline V gene sequence: CDR1 SGHAT, CDR2 FQNNGV. CDR3 length equals 18 residues. V lost 5 bases, J lost 2 bases, and 16 bases stayed unmatched. DNA of the CDR3: TGTGCCAGCAGCCCGAACCCCAGGGGGAGCGCAATCACAGATACGCAGTATTTT. Translation gives CASSPNPRGSAITDTQYF.

The chain is built from TRBV11-3 and TRBJ2-1, with TRBD1 matching 7 bases. CDR1 SGHNT and CDR2 YENEEA come from the germline V gene. V shed 5 bases and J 2 bases; nucleotides not matched to a gene: 9. There are 16 residues in the CDR3. DNA of the CDR3: TGTGCCAGCAGCCCCCCCACAGGGGCCACCTACAATGAGCAGTTCTTC. Its protein is CASSPPTGATYNEQFF.

The V call is TRBV28, the J call TRBJ2-3; D uncertain. V lost 6 bases to trimming and J lost 6 bases, with 7 bases between them. Germline lookup yields CDR1 MDHEN and CDR2 SYDVKM. The CDR3 spans 11 residues. CDR3 region: CASRIFDTQYF. CDR3 nucleotide sequence: TGTGCCAGCAGGATTTTTGATACGCAGTATTTT.

The chain uses TRBV19 and TRBJ1-5; tentative D call: TRBD1 (6 bases). Germline values: CDR1 LNHDA, CDR2 SQIVND (reference sequence). Trimming pared 3 bases from V and 4 bases from J, leaving 10 bases between. The CDR3 is made up of 14 amino acids. CDR3 region: CASSILGGNQPQHF. CDR3 bases: TGTGCCAGTAGTATTTTAGGGGGGAATCAGCCCCAGCATTTT.

The chain is built from TRBV7-2 and TRBJ1-1; D is ambiguous. Germline V gives CDR1 SGHTA, CDR2 FQGNSA. V was pared by 5 bases and J by 5 bases, with 12 bases between. This CDR3 comprises 13 residues. The CDR3: CASSEGGSTEAFF. Here the CDR3 DNA reads TGTGCCAGCAGCGAGGGAGGATCTACTGAAGCTTTCTTT.

In nucleotides, the CDR3 is TGTGCCACCAGTGCCGGGGACAGGACAACTAATGAAAAACTGTTTTTT. Translation: CATSAGDRTTNEKLFF. This sequence joins TRBV24-1 and TRBJ1-4; 8 bases are shared with TRBD1. V shed 5 bases, J shed 0 bases, and the junction held 4 bases outside the gene matches. Germline CDR1 and CDR2: KGHDR and SFDVKD. This CDR3 is built from 16 residues.

The chain combines TRBV7-2 with TRBJ1-1; D is unclear. Germline values: CDR1 SGHTA, CDR2 FQGNSA. The V end was cut by 5 bases, the J end by 7 bases, with 8 bases between. This CDR3 has 11 residues. The CDR3 DNA is TGTGCCAGCAGCCCGGGCGTTGAAGCTTTCTTT. The encoded protein is CASSPGVEAFF.

The chain uses TRBV6-4 and TRBJ2-2; 13 bases are a match to TRBD2. Trimming took 2 bases from V and 7 from J; bases not matched to a gene: 7. Per germline, CDR1 MRHNA and CDR2 SNTAGT. The CDR3 spans 17 residues. CDR3 in amino acids: CASSDVLAGGHGGELFF. The CDR3 DNA is TGTGCCAGCAGTGACGTACTAGCGGGAGGGCATGGCGGGGAGCTGTTTTTT.

The CDR3 loop is CASSLVQGSYEQYF. Written as DNA, the CDR3 is TGTGCCAGCAGCTTAGTTCAGGGCTCCTACGAGCAGTACTTC. The chain joins TRBV11-3 to TRBJ2-7, with D possibly TRBD1 on 5 matching bases. The CDR3 totals 14 residues. Germline V gene lookup returns CDR1 SGHNT and CDR2 YENEEA. Trimming took off 1 base at V and 0 bases at J, with 7 bases between the two ends.

V usage is TRBV7-2 and J usage is TRBJ1-5; no reliable D call. There are 14 residues in the CDR3. V lost 6 bases and J lost 0, with 9 bases in between. CDR1 is SGHTA and CDR2 is FQGNSA in the germline V gene. CDR3 sequence (DNA): TGTGCCAGCAGTAGCGTGCTTAGCAATCAGCCCCAGCATTTT. Translated: CASSSVLSNQPQHF.

V usage is TRBV9 and J usage is TRBJ1-5, with D maybe TRBD1 (6 bases). Trimming removed 0 bases at V and 5 bases at J, with 9 bases between. CDR1 SGDLS and CDR2 YYNGEE come from the germline V gene. This CDR3 has 14 amino acids. The CDR3 region has the DNA TGTGCCAGCAGCGTAGCAGGGGAGGATCAGCCCCAGCATTTT. Amino acid sequence: CASSVAGEDQPQHF.

J is TRBJ2-1 and V is TRBV3-1 (or the pseudogene TRBV3-2); TRBD2 matches at 7 bases. Germline assignment: CDR1 LGHDT and CDR2 YNNKEL (reference sequence). The CDR3 extends over 12 amino acids. Trimming cost V 6 bases and J 12 bases; bases outside gene matches: 8. The CDR3 region is CASRDAGTMQFF. The CDR3, as DNA: TGTGCCAGCAGAGATGCCGGGACTATGCAGTTCTTC.

The rearrangement links TRBV7-9 to TRBJ1-4, with 7 bases that match TRBD1. V trimming: 6 bases; J trimming: 8 bases; junction bases outside the gene matches: 6. CDR1 is SEHNR, CDR2 FQNEAQ, per germline (reference sequence). This CDR3 is built from 13 residues. This CDR3 is CASSRQGGEKLFF. The CDR3 region has the DNA TGTGCCAGCAGTAGACAGGGTGGAGAAAAACTGTTTTTT.

The sample holds a few counts of this clone. The chain uses TRBV18 and TRBJ2-7, with 11 nucleotides matching TRBD2. CDR1 and CDR2 (germline): KGHSH, LQKENI. Germline trimming cut 2 bases from V and 3 bases from J; bases unmatched to any gene: 6. The CDR3 totals 16 residues. The CDR3 DNA follows: TGTGCCAGCTCACCATCCGGGACTAGCGGACTCTACGAGCAGTACTTC. It specifies CASSPSGTSGLYEQYF.

The chain links TRBV28 to TRBJ2-1; 8 bases align to TRBD2. The CDR3 covers 17 residues. The germline CDR1 and CDR2 sequences are MDHEN and SYDVKM. Germline trimming cut 5 bases from V and 5 bases from J; bases unmatched to any gene: 14. CDR3 in amino acids: CASSPNPGRGAHNEQFF. CDR3 sequence (DNA): TGTGCCAGCAGTCCTAATCCTGGGCGGGGGGCCCACAATGAGCAGTTCTTC.

The chain recombines TRBV24-1 with TRBJ2-7; D is unclear. Germline loops: CDR1 KGHDR, CDR2 SFDVKD. Trimming removed 4 bases at V and 7 bases at J, with 10 bases between. CDR3 length equals 12 residues. The chain's CDR3 is CATSDQSWEQYF. The CDR3 DNA reads TGTGCCACCAGTGACCAGTCTTGGGAGCAGTACTTC.

The J gene is TRBJ2-1, the V gene TRBV7-9; 7 bases agree with TRBD2. Germline loops: CDR1 SEHNR, CDR2 FQNEAQ (reference sequence). The length of the CDR3 is 14 residues. Losses at the gene ends were 4 bases for V and 0 bases for J; bases not matched to a gene: 0. The CDR3 sequence: CASSSSGSYNEQFF. The DNA for the CDR3 is TGTGCCAGCAGCTCTAGCGGCTCCTACAATGAGCAGTTCTTC.

The genes are TRBV12-3 or TRBV12-4 and TRBJ1-2; 8 bases are a match to TRBD1. Trimming removed 5 bases from V and 8 bases from J; junction bases left unmatched: 7. The CDR3 has 13 residues. The CDR3 protein is CASSNWAGGGYTF. For the CDR3, the DNA is TGTGCCAGCAGTAATTGGGCAGGGGGCGGCTACACCTTC.

This clone ranks as medium-sized. The chain joins TRBV19 to TRBJ2-7, with D possibly being TRBD2 (6 bases). V was trimmed by 5 bases and J by 0 bases, leaving 14 bases between them. The length of the CDR3 is 15 residues. Germline values: CDR1 LNHDA, CDR2 SQIVND (reference sequence). In nucleotides, the CDR3 is TGTGCCAGTAGTGCTCTGGAGGGCCTCTCCTACGAGCAGTACTTC. Translating it yields CASSALEGLSYEQYF.

The chain uses TRBV28 and TRBJ2-1, with 12 nucleotides matching TRBD2. The CDR3 runs 18 residues. J was trimmed by 2 bases and V by 2 bases; bases with no gene match: 7. From germline, CDR1 is MDHEN and CDR2 SYDVKM. CDR3 residues: CASSLLVRTSGTYNEQFF. As DNA, the CDR3 is TGTGCCAGCAGTTTACTGGTTCGGACTAGCGGGACCTACAATGAGCAGTTCTTC.